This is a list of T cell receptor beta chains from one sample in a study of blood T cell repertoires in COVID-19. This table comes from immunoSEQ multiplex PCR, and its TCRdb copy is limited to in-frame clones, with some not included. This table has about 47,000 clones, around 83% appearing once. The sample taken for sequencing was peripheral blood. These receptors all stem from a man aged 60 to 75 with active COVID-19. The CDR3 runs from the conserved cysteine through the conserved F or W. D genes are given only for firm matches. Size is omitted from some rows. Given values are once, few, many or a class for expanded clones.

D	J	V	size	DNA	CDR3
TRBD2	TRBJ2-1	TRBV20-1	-	TGCAGTGCTAGTTTCTGGCGGGGGAACAATGAGCAGTTCTTC	CSASFWRGNNEQFF
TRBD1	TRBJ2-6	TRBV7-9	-	TGTGCCAGCAGCCTTCGGACAGGGGGCGCGGGGGCCAACGTCCTGACTTTC	CASSLRTGGAGANVLTF
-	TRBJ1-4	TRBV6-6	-	TGTGCCAGCAAGCTCGACCAGGGCACTAATGAAAAACTGTTTTTT	CASKLDQGTNEKLFF
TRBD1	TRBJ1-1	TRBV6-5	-	TGTGCCAGCAGTTGGGGCAGGGGGCGGACTGAAGCTTTCTTT	CASSWGRGRTEAFF
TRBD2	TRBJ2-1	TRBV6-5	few	TGTGCCAGCAAAACGGGGGGTCGAGCCTACAATGAGCAGTTCTTC	CASKTGGRAYNEQFF
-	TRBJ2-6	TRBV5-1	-	TGCGCCAGCAGCCCTCGGGGGTTCTCTGGGGCCAACGTCCTGACTTTC	CASSPRGFSGANVLTF
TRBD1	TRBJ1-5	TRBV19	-	TGTGCCAGTAGGAGACAGGGGGCAGGCAATCAGCCCCAGCATTTT	CASRRQGAGNQPQHF
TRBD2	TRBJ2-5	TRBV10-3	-	TGTGCCATCAGTGAACGAACTAGCGGGAGGCCGGGCGAGACCCAGTACTTC	CAISERTSGRPGETQYF
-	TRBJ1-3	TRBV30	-	TGTGCCTGGAGTGTATTTGCGGGCGGAAGAGCTGGAAACACCATATATTTT	CAWSVFAGGRAGNTIYF
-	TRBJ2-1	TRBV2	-	TGTGCCAGCAGCCTTTACAATGAGCAGTTCTTC	CASSLYNEQFF
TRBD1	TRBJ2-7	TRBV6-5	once	TGTGCCAGCAGCCCGGGACAGCGATCCTACGAGCAGTACTTC	CASSPGQRSYEQYF
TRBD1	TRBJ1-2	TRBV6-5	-	TGTGCCAGCAGCCACAGGGGGAACTATGGCTACACCTTC	CASSHRGNYGYTF
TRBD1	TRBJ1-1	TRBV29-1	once	TGCAGCGCTTGGACAGGTAGGTCTGAAGCTTTCTTT	CSAWTGRSEAFF
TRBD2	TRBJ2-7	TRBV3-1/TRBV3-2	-	TGTGCCAGCAGCAGTCTAGCGGAGTCCTACGAGCAGTACTTC	CASSSLAESYEQYF
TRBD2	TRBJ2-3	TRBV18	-	TGTGCCAGCTCCACCACTGACCTGGGACTAGCGACAGATACGCAGTATTTT	CASSTTDLGLATDTQYF
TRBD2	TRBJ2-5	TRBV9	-	TGTGCCAGCAGCGGGACTAGGAGGGAGACCCAGTACTTC	CASSGTRRETQYF
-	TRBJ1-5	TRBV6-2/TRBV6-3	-	TGTGCCAGCAGTTACGATTTAGAGATCGGTTATAGCAATCAGCCCCAGCATTTT	CASSYDLEIGYSNQPQHF
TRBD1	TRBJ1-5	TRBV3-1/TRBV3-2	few	TGTGCCAGCAAACAGGGGGGAAATCAGCCCCAGCATTTT	CASKQGGNQPQHF
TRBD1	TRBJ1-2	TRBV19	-	TGTGCCAGTAGGAGGGACAGGGAGGGAAATGGCTACACCTTC	CASRRDREGNGYTF
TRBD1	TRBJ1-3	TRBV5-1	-	TGCGCCAGCAGCTCGTTGACAGGGTCGAACACCATATATTTT	CASSSLTGSNTIYF
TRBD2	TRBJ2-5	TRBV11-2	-	TGTGCCAGCAGCCTACTAGCGGGGGGCCCGGAGACCCAGTACTTC	CASSLLAGGPETQYF
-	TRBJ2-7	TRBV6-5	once	TGTGCCAGCCTGCTGACAGTGGATAGCTCCTACGAGCAGTACTTC	CASLLTVDSSYEQYF